The subject of this entry is one TCR beta chain. This specimen belongs to a study of control samples from healthy donors and cancer patients. Method: immunoSEQ multiplex PCR; TCRdb's copy keeps in-frame clones and lacks some. The sample contains 150,000 or so clones, about 86% of which appear only once. Looked up from germline, CDR1 is SNHLY and CDR2 is FYNNEI. The length of the CDR3 is 14 residues. Between the trimmed V and J ends, which lost 6 bases and 5 bases, there was a span of 16 bases. The sequence came from a man between 18 and 29 years old in good health. Input material: blood. This rearrangement joins TRBV2 to TRBJ1-2, with D possibly matching TRBD1 (6 bases). CDR3 bases: TGTGCCAGCAGACCTGAGACAGGAATTTATGGCTACACCTTC. It translates to CASRPETGIYGYTF.